These 11 T cell receptor beta chains were sequenced from one sample in a study of blood T cell repertoires in COVID-19 (dated by TCRdb to the early 2020s). Library preparation was by the immunoSEQ multiplex PCR assay. What TCRdb holds here is the immuneACCESS table cut down to in-frame rearrangements. Part of the clones is not present; checked against another copy, under half of the missing clones reflect an unresolved V gene, and the others are unexplained. A total of about 400,000 clones appear in this sample, around nine tenths of them only once. Together, the top ten hold roughly a tenth of the sample. The sample comprised PBMCs or T cells enriched from blood (not recorded which). The receptor source for this set is a woman between 50 and 59 years old who had recovered from COVID-19.

The rearrangement joins TRBV6-2 or TRBV6-3 to TRBJ1-1; TRBD1 matches 9 bases. Germline assignment: CDR1 MNHEY and CDR2 SVGEGT. V dropped 5 bases and J dropped 6; count of bases not matched to a gene: 16. This CDR3 has 17 amino acids. The CDR3 protein is CASSDNRGPTRIPEAFF. CDR3 sequence (DNA): TGTGCCAGCAGTGACAACAGGGGGCCGACTCGGATCCCTGAAGCTTTCTTT.

CDR3 sequence reads: CASSVGGNVGGYTF. Written as DNA, the CDR3 is TGTGCCAGCAGCGTCGGGGGAAATGTCGGAGGCTACACCTTC. This rearrangement joins TRBV9 to TRBJ1-2; D perhaps matches TRBD1 (5 bases). CDR3 length: 14 residues. V lost 2 bases and J 8 bases, leaving 16 bases between the germline ends. Germline CDR1 is SGDLS and CDR2 is YYNGEE.

This clone was found once. The rearrangement joins TRBV27 to TRBJ1-2; 7 nucleotides line up with TRBD1. V lost 6 bases and J lost 4; bases outside the gene matches: 11. In germline, CDR1 is MNHEY, CDR2 SMNVEV (reference sequence). CDR3 length: 15 amino acids. CDR3 in amino acids: CASRKTGAESYGYTF. The CDR3 region has the DNA TGTGCCAGCAGAAAAACAGGGGCGGAGAGCTATGGCTACACCTTC.

This clone was seen a single time. The chain recombines TRBV18 with TRBJ2-5; maybe TRBD1 (6 bases). The CDR3 totals 20 residues. From germline, CDR1 is KGHSH and CDR2 LQKENI. V lost 6 bases and J lost 0, with 29 bases in between. The CDR3, as DNA: TGTGCCAGCTCTCATAATTTCAGAAGTACCCCGGACAGCGACCAAGAGACCCAGTACTTC. Amino acid sequence: CASSHNFRSTPDSDQETQYF.

The chain employs TRBV5-1 and TRBJ2-7, with D perhaps matching TRBD1 or TRBD2 (5 bases each). The CDR3 totals 13 residues. Trimming cost V 4 bases and J 3 bases, with 11 bases left between them. The germline gives CDR1 SGHRS, CDR2 YFSETQ. The CDR3 reads CASSLGEFYEQYF. The CDR3 DNA reads as TGCGCCAGCAGCCTGGGGGAGTTCTACGAGCAGTACTTC. The entire variable domain, with the rest obtained from reference TRBV5-1 and TRBJ2-7, is as follows: KAGVTQTPRYLIKTRGQQVTLSCSPISGHRSVSWYQQTPGQGLQFLFEYFSETQRNKGNFPGRFSGRQFSNSRSEMNVSTLELGDSALYLCASSLGEFYEQYFGPGTRLTVT.

The V and J genes are TRBV9 and TRBJ2-5, with D tentatively TRBD1 (5 bases). The V gene lost 1 base and the J gene lost 3 bases, with 13 bases spanning the gap. Germline CDR1 and CDR2: SGDLS and YYNGEE. The CDR3 has 15 residues. CDR3 DNA: TGTGCCAGCAGCGTATCTACAGGACCGAAAGAGACCCAGTACTTC. This encodes CASSVSTGPKETQYF.

The V gene is TRBV19, the J gene TRBJ1-5, with D possibly being TRBD1 (5 bases). The CDR3 totals 14 residues. V lost 1 base and J 10 bases, leaving 14 bases between the germline ends. Germline assignment: CDR1 LNHDA and CDR2 SQIVND (reference sequence). CDR3 amino acids: CASSIAPGNSPQHF. The CDR3 coding sequence is TGTGCCAGTAGTATAGCCCCAGGGAATAGTCCCCAGCATTTT.

This chain uses TRBV3-1 (or the pseudogene TRBV3-2) with TRBJ1-1, with a possible D match to TRBD1 (6 bases). V lost 3 bases, J lost 0 bases, and 23 bases lay in between. CDR1 and CDR2 (germline): LGHDT, YNNKEL (reference sequence). This CDR3 spans 19 amino acids. Here the CDR3 reads CASSHYPGTSRGMNTEAFF. DNA of the CDR3: TGTGCCAGCAGCCATTATCCGGGGACATCCCGTGGTATGAACACTGAAGCTTTCTTT.

The rearrangement joins TRBV5-1 to TRBJ2-5, with 9 bases lining up with TRBD2. V dropped 4 bases and J dropped 4; count of bases not matched to a gene: 11. This CDR3 spans 16 amino acids. In germline, CDR1 is SGHRS, CDR2 YFSETQ. The CDR3 here is CASSPSAGGKTETQYF. The CDR3, as DNA: TGCGCCAGCAGCCCATCAGCGGGGGGAAAGACAGAGACCCAGTACTTC.

This clone was counted only a few times. The chain carries TRBV19 and TRBJ1-3, with D maybe TRBD1 (5 bases). The CDR3 length is 16 residues. CDR1 is LNHDA and CDR2 is SQIVND in the germline V gene (reference sequence). The V end lost 7 bases, the J end lost 1 base, and 17 bases lay between the germline ends. CDR3 protein: CASIGGLRGSGNTIYF. In DNA form, the CDR3 reads TGTGCCAGTATCGGAGGGTTGAGGGGATCTGGAAACACCATATATTTT.

V is TRBV29-1 and J is TRBJ2-5; possible D gene TRBD1, 7 bases. The CDR3 extends over 12 amino acids. The V end was cut by 6 bases, the J end by 5 bases, with 13 bases between. Germline-derived CDR1 and CDR2 are SQVTM and ANQGSEA. CDR3 region: CSVSGGKETQYF. The CDR3 DNA sequence: TGCAGCGTATCAGGGGGGAAGGAGACCCAGTACTTC.